The rows below give T cell receptor beta chains drawn from one sample of a study of blood T cell repertoires in COVID-19. TCRdb's table, derived via immunoSEQ multiplex PCR, lists solely in-frame clones and lacks some. This sample has approximately 330,000 clones, with about 87% found just once. Sequenced material: peripheral blood. These receptors were taken from a young man with COVID-19, enrolled during active disease. The CDR3 runs from the conserved cysteine through the conserved F or W. The D gene is left open where the match is weak. The size field is filled for only some rows; it gives once, few, many or a size class.

d_call: NA
j_call: TRBJ1-5
v_call: TRBV10-3
cdr3_length: 14
clone_size: NA
cdr3_aa: CAISAPGANQPQHF
cdr3_nt: TGTGCCATCAGTGCCCCAGGGGCCAATCAGCCCCAGCATTTT

d_call: NA
j_call: TRBJ1-2
v_call: TRBV5-4
cdr3_length: 13
clone_size: NA
cdr3_aa: CASSSDSSYGYTF
cdr3_nt: TGTGCCAGCAGTTCCGACAGCTCCTATGGCTACACCTTC

d_call: NA
j_call: TRBJ1-6
v_call: TRBV28
cdr3_length: 16
clone_size: few
cdr3_aa: CASSFWGGSYNSPLHF
cdr3_nt: TGTGCCAGCAGTTTCTGGGGGGGGTCCTATAATTCACCCCTCCACTTT

d_call: NA
j_call: TRBJ1-1
v_call: TRBV15
cdr3_length: 14
clone_size: NA
cdr3_aa: CATSRDLVNTEAFF
cdr3_nt: TGTGCCACCAGCAGAGATTTAGTGAACACTGAAGCTTTCTTT

d_call: NA
j_call: TRBJ1-1
v_call: TRBV2
cdr3_length: 12
clone_size: NA
cdr3_aa: CASSDSYTEAFF
cdr3_nt: TGTGCCAGCAGCGACAGTTATACTGAAGCTTTCTTT

d_call: NA
j_call: TRBJ2-5
v_call: TRBV9
cdr3_length: 15
clone_size: NA
cdr3_aa: CTSKLGLGMVETQYF
cdr3_nt: TGTACCAGCAAGTTAGGACTGGGCATGGTAGAGACCCAGTACTTC

d_call: TRBD2
j_call: TRBJ2-3
v_call: TRBV28
cdr3_length: 14
clone_size: NA
cdr3_aa: CASILAGVSDTQYF
cdr3_nt: TGTGCCAGCATACTAGCGGGAGTCTCAGATACGCAGTATTTT

d_call: TRBD2
j_call: TRBJ2-5
v_call: TRBV19
cdr3_length: 17
clone_size: NA
cdr3_aa: CASSLGTSGYRQETQYF
cdr3_nt: TGTGCCAGTAGTCTCGGGACTAGCGGATATCGACAAGAGACCCAGTACTTC

d_call: NA
j_call: TRBJ2-3
v_call: TRBV11-1
cdr3_length: 15
clone_size: NA
cdr3_aa: CASSSPGAFTDTQYF
cdr3_nt: TGTGCCAGCAGCTCACCTGGGGCGTTCACAGATACGCAGTATTTT

d_call: NA
j_call: TRBJ1-3
v_call: TRBV19
cdr3_length: 14
clone_size: NA
cdr3_aa: CASSLPEAGNTIYF
cdr3_nt: TGTGCCAGTAGTCTTCCGGAGGCTGGAAACACCATATATTTT

d_call: NA
j_call: TRBJ2-1
v_call: TRBV24-1
cdr3_length: 16
clone_size: NA
cdr3_aa: CATSDTDSPDPNEQFF
cdr3_nt: TGTGCCACCAGTGATACGGACAGTCCAGACCCCAATGAGCAGTTCTTC

d_call: NA
j_call: TRBJ2-1
v_call: TRBV11-2
cdr3_length: 12
clone_size: NA
cdr3_aa: CASSQVYHGQFF
cdr3_nt: TGTGCCAGCAGCCAAGTCTACCACGGGCAGTTCTTC

d_call: NA
j_call: TRBJ1-5
v_call: TRBV19
cdr3_length: 17
clone_size: NA
cdr3_aa: CATRGAGHDFSNQPQHF
cdr3_nt: TGTGCCACCCGGGGGGCCGGACACGACTTTAGCAATCAGCCCCAGCATTTT

d_call: NA
j_call: TRBJ2-1
v_call: TRBV7-2
cdr3_length: 14
clone_size: NA
cdr3_aa: CASSLLKTSTGQFF
cdr3_nt: TGTGCCAGCAGCTTACTTAAGACTTCTACTGGGCAGTTCTTC

d_call: NA
j_call: TRBJ2-6
v_call: TRBV25-1
cdr3_length: 13
clone_size: NA
cdr3_aa: CASRLSGANVLTF
cdr3_nt: TGTGCCAGCAGACTTTCTGGGGCCAACGTCCTGACTTTC

d_call: NA
j_call: TRBJ1-2
v_call: TRBV4-1
cdr3_length: 14
clone_size: NA
cdr3_aa: CASSQDGQPLGYTF
cdr3_nt: TGCGCCAGCAGCCAGGATGGACAGCCGTTGGGCTACACCTTC

d_call: TRBD1
j_call: TRBJ2-5
v_call: TRBV5-1
cdr3_length: 14
clone_size: NA
cdr3_aa: CASSSDRARKTQYF
cdr3_nt: TGCGCCAGCAGCTCGGACAGGGCGAGGAAGACCCAGTACTTC

d_call: TRBD1
j_call: TRBJ2-1
v_call: TRBV11-3
cdr3_length: 15
clone_size: NA
cdr3_aa: CASSSTGTGVYEQFF
cdr3_nt: TGTGCCAGCAGCTCAACCGGGACAGGGGTCTATGAGCAGTTCTTC

d_call: NA
j_call: TRBJ2-3
v_call: TRBV4-3
cdr3_length: 15
clone_size: NA
cdr3_aa: CASSPARIRGDTQYF
cdr3_nt: TGCGCCAGCAGCCCCGCGCGGATTCGGGGGGATACGCAGTATTTT

d_call: NA
j_call: TRBJ1-1
v_call: TRBV7-2
cdr3_length: 13
clone_size: once
cdr3_aa: CASSLDRNTEAFF
cdr3_nt: TGTGCCAGCAGTTTGGACAGGAACACTGAAGCTTTCTTT

d_call: TRBD1
j_call: TRBJ1-4
v_call: TRBV11-2
cdr3_length: 16
clone_size: NA
cdr3_aa: CASSENAGGRREKLFF
cdr3_nt: TGTGCCAGCAGCGAAAATGCAGGGGGCAGGCGTGAAAAACTGTTTTTT

d_call: NA
j_call: TRBJ2-1
v_call: TRBV27
cdr3_length: 16
clone_size: NA
cdr3_aa: CASTTSTGNPYNEQFF
cdr3_nt: TGTGCCAGCACGACATCAACAGGCAACCCCTACAATGAGCAGTTCTTC